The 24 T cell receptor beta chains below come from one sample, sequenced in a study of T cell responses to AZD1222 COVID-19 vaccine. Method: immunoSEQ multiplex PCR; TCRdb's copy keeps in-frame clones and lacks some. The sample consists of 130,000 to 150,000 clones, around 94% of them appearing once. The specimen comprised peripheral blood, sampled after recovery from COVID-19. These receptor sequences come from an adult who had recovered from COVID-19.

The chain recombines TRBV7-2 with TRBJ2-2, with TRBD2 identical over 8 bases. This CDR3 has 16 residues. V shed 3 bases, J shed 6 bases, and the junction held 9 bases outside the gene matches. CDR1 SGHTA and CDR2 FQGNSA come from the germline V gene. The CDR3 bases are TGTGCCAGCAGCTTGCGGACTAGCAGAGGGGCCGGGGAGCTGTTTTTT. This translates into CASSLRTSRGAGELFF. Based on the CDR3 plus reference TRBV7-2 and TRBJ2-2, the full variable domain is GAGVSQSPSNKVTEKGKDVELRCDPISGHTALYWYRQSLGQGLEFLIYFQGNSAPDKSGLPSDRFSAERTGGSVSTLTIQRTQQEDSAVYLCASSLRTSRGAGELFFGEGSRLTVL.

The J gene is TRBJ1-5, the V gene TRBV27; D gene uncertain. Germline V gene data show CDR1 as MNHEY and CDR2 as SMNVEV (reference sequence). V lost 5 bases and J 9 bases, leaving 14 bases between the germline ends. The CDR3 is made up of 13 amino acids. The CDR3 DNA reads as TGTGCCAGCAGTCCGACGTCAATCGGGCCCCAGCATTTT. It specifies CASSPTSIGPQHF.

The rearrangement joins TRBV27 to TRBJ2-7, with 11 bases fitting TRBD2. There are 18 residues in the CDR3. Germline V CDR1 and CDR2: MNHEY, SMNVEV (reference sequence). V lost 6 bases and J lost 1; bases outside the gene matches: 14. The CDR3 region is CASSPSGPLAGASYEQYF. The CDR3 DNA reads TGTGCCAGCAGCCCGTCAGGTCCACTAGCGGGAGCATCCTACGAGCAGTACTTC.

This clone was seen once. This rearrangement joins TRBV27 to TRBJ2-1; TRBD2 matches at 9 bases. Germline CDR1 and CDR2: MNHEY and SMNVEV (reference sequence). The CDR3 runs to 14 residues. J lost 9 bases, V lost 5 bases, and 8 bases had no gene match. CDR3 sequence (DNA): TGTGCCAGCAGTCTCACACTAGCGGGCGGTGAGCAGTTCTTC. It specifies CASSLTLAGGEQFF.

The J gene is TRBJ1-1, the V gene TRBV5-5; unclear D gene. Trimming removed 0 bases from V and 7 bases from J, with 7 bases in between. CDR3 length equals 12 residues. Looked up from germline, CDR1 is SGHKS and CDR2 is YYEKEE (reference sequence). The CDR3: CASSLEEGEAFF. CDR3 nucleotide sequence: TGTGCCAGCAGCTTGGAGGAGGGTGAAGCTTTCTTT.

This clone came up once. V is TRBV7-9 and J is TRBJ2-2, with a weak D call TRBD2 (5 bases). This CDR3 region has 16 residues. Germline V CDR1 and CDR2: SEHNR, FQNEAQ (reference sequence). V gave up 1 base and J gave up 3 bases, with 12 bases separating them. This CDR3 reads CASSLVLAKDTGELFF. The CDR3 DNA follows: TGTGCCAGCAGCTTAGTTCTAGCTAAGGACACCGGGGAGCTGTTTTTT.

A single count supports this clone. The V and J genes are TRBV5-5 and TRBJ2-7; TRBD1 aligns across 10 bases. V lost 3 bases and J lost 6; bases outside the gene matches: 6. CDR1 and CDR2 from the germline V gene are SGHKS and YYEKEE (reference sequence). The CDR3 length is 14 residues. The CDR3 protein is CASSSWDRGLEQYF. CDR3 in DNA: TGTGCCAGCAGCTCGTGGGACAGGGGACTCGAGCAGTACTTC.

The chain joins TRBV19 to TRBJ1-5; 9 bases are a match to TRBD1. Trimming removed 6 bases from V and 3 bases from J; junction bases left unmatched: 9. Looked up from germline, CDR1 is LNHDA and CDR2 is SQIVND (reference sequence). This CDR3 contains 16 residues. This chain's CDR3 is CASSKTGGEPNQPQHF. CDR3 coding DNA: TGTGCCAGTAGCAAAACAGGGGGCGAGCCCAATCAGCCCCAGCATTTT.

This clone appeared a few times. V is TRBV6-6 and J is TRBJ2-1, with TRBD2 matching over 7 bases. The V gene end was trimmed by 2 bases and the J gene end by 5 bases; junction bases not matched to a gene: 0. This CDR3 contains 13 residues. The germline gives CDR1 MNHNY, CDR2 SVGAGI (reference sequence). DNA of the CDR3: TGTGCCAGCAGTTACAGCGGGAACAATGAGCAGTTCTTC. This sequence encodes CASSYSGNNEQFF.

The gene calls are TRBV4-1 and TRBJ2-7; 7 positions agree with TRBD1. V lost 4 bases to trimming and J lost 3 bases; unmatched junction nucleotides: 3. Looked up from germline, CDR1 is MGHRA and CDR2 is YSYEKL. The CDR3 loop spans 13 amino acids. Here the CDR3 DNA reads TGCGCCAGCAGCCGGGACAGCGACTACGAGCAGTACTTC. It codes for CASSRDSDYEQYF.

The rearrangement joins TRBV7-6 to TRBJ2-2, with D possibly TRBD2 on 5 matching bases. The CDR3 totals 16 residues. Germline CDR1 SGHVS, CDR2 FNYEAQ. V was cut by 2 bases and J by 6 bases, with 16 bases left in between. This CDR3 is CASSLFPRGRAGELFF. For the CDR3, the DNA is TGTGCCAGCAGCTTATTCCCCCGGGGAAGGGCCGGGGAGCTGTTTTTT.

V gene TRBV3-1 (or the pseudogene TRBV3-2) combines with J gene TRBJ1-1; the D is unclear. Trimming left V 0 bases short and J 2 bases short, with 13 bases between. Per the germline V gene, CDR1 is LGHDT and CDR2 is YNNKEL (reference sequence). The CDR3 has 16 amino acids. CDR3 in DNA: TGTGCCAGCAGCCAAGAGAGGCTTCTAGCTAACACTGAAGCTTTCTTT. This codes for CASSQERLLANTEAFF.

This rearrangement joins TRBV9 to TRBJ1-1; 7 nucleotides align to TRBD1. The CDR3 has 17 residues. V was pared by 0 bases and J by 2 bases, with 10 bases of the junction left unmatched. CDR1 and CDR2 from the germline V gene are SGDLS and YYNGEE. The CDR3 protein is CASSVGLGGTVNTEAFF. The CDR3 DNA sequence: TGTGCCAGCAGCGTAGGGTTAGGGGGGACAGTCAACACTGAAGCTTTCTTT.

The CDR3 DNA reads as TGTGCCAGCACCGGACGACTGGATGAAAAACTGTTTTTT. This codes for CASTGRLDEKLFF. The genes are TRBV27 and TRBJ1-4, with D unresolved. Trimming cost V 7 bases and J 6 bases, with 12 bases left between them. The CDR3 consists of 13 residues. Germline CDR1 and CDR2: MNHEY and SMNVEV (reference sequence).

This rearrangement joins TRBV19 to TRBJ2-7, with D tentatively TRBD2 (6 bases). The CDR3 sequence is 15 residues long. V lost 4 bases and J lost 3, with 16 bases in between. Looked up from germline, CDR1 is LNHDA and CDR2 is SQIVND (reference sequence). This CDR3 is CASSTPFSGRYEQYF. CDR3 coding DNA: TGTGCCAGTAGTACTCCCTTTAGCGGACGCTACGAGCAGTACTTC. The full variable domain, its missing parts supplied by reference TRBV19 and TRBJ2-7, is DGGITQSPKYLFRKEGQNVTLSCEQNLNHDAMYWYRQDPGQGLRLIYYSQIVNDFQKGDIAEGYSVSREKKESFPLTVTSAQKNPTAFYLCASSTPFSGRYEQYFGPGTRLTVT.

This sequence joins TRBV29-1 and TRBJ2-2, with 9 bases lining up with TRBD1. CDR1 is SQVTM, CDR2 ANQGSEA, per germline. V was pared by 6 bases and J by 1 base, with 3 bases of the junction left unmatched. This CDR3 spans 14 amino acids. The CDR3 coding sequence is TGCAGCGTACCGGGACAGGGGAACACCGGGGAGCTGTTTTTT. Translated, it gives CSVPGQGNTGELFF.

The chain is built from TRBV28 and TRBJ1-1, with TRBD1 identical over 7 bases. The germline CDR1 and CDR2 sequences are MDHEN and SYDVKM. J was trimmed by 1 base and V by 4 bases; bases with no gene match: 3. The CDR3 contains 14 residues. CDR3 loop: CASSSQGRNTEAFF. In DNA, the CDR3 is TGTGCCAGCAGTTCACAGGGGAGGAACACTGAAGCTTTCTTT.

The DNA of the CDR3 is TGTGCCAGCAGCCTAAGGACTAGCGGGAGGGGGTACGAGCAGTACTTC. Translation: CASSLRTSGRGYEQYF. The rearrangement links TRBV5-6 to TRBJ2-7; 15 positions agree with TRBD2. CDR1 and CDR2 (germline): SGHDT, YYEEEE. V lost 4 bases and J lost 4; bases outside the gene matches: 6. CDR3 length: 16 amino acids.

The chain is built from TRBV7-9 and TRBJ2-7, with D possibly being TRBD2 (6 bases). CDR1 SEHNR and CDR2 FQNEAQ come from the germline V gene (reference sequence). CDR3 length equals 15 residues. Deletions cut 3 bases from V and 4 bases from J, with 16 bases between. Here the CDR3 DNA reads TGTGCCAGCAGCTTGGGGACTCTTCGATCGTACGAGCAGTACTTC. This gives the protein CASSLGTLRSYEQYF.

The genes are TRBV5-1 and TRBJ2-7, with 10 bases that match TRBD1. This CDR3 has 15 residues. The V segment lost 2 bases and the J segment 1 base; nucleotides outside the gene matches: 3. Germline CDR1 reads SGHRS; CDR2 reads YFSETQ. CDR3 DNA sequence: TGCGCCAGCAGCTTAGGGACAGGGGTATCCTACGAGCAGTACTTC. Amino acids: CASSLGTGVSYEQYF.

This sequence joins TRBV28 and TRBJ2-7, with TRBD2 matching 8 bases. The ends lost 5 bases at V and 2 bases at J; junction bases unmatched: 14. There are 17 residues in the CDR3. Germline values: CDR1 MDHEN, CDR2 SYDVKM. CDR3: CASSGSNSGITTYEQYF. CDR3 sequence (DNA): TGTGCCAGCAGTGGCTCCAATAGCGGGATCACCACCTACGAGCAGTACTTC.

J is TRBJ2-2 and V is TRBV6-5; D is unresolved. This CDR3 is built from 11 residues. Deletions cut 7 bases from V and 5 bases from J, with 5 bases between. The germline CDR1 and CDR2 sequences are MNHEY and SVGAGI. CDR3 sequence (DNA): TGTGCCAGCAAAGTGACCGGGGAGCTGTTTTTT. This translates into CASKVTGELFF.

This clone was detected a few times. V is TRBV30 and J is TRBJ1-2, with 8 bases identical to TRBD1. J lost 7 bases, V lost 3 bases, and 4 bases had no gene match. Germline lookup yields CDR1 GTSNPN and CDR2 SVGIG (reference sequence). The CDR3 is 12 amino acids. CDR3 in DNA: TGTGCCTGGAGGAGCGGGACAGGTGGCTACACCTTC. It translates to CAWRSGTGGYTF.

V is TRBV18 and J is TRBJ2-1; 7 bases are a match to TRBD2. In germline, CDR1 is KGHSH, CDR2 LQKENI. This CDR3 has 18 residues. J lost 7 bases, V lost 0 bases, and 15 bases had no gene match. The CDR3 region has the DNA TGTGCCAGCTCACCACCGGATCTGGGCGGGAGCCTGAGTAATGAGCAGTTCTTC. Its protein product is CASSPPDLGGSLSNEQFF.